A single sample is the source of the 20 T cell receptor beta chains below, sequenced in a study of human T cells and chemical hapten exposure listed by TCRdb under 2021. The time point label of this sample denotes: pre-sensitization, week 0. The treatment or condition label corresponds to: therapeutic diphenylcyclopropenone sensitization with weekly scalp DPC. Library generation was performed with RACE. Reads for this sample came from a NextSeq 500. The raw public reads went through TCRdb reprocessing: fastp at Q25, MiXCR clone calling, in-frame beta chains kept. Each CDR3 protein gets just one entry, which takes the most common genes and DNA from the rows behind it. The sample data list about 98,000 distinct CDR3 sequences, and roughly a tenth of these were observed just once. In total, the top ten clones hold 3.1% of the sample. The sequencing used whole blood, collected in connection with sensitization to the hapten diphenylcyclopropenone (DPC). All receptors derive from a woman aged 60-70 years with alopecia areata. Some clones in this sample may be carry-over from other donors' samples.

Remarks on this clonotype: A read error may be the cause here, since a much bigger clone is one base away. The chain is built from TRBV18 and TRBJ2-1, with 8 positions matching TRBD1. Germline CDR1 and CDR2: KGHSH and LQKENI. The CDR3 loop spans 16 amino acids. CDR3 loop: CTSSPFRDRTDNEQFF. CDR3 in DNA: TGTACCAGCTCACCTTTCCGGGACAGGACGGACAATGAGCAGTTCTTC. Filled out from reference TRBV18 and TRBJ2-1, the complete variable domain reads NAGVMQNPRHLVRRRGQEARLRCSPMKGHSHVYWYRQLPEEGLKFMVYLQKENIIDESGMPKERFSAEFPKEGPSILRIQQVVRGDSAAYFCTSSPFRDRTDNEQFFGPGTRLTVL.

This clonotype has a handful of counts. The rearrangement links TRBV20-1 to TRBJ2-3, with TRBD2 identical over 9 bases. Trimming removed 4 bases from V and 2 bases from J; junction bases left unmatched: 7. Per germline, CDR1 DFQATT and CDR2 SNEGSKA (reference sequence). CDR3 size: 15 residues. CDR3 DNA sequence: TGCAGTGCTAACCCACTAGCGGGTTCCACAGATACGCAGTATTTT. Protein sequence: CSANPLAGSTDTQYF.

This clonotype has a handful of counts. Here the CDR3 DNA reads TGTGCCAGCAGCGACCTGAGTGGACGTCTCTCAGTTGCTTTCTTT. It specifies CASSDLSGRLSVAFF. This rearrangement joins TRBV7-2 to TRBJ1-1, with D uncertain. The germline CDR1 and CDR2 sequences are SGHTA and FQGNSA. V shed 5 bases and J shed 11 bases, with 24 bases lying between them. The length of the CDR3 is 15 residues.

This clonotype was detected many times. The chain combines TRBV10-3 with TRBJ1-3; D is ambiguous. The germline gives CDR1 ENHRY, CDR2 SYGVKD. Trimming stripped 10 bases from V and 4 bases from J, with 8 bases between. The CDR3 loop spans 11 amino acids. The CDR3, as DNA: TGTGCCACCCTTGCGGGAAACACCATATATTTT. Its protein product is CATLAGNTIYF.

In its sample, this clonotype was seen many times. This chain uses TRBV5-5 with TRBJ1-4; 7 nucleotides line up with TRBD1. V lost 4 bases and J lost 0; bases outside the gene matches: 9. The CDR3 is made up of 17 amino acids. Germline V lookup: CDR1 SGHKS, CDR2 YYEKEE (reference sequence). CDR3 in amino acids: CASSPQGIGPTNEKLFF. CDR3 DNA: TGTGCCAGCAGCCCACAGGGGATCGGGCCAACTAATGAAAAACTGTTTTTT.

This clonotype was detected once. For the CDR3, the DNA is TGTGCCAGCAGCTTTCCGGGAGGGGACAATGAGCAGTTCTTC. It encodes CASSFPGGDNEQFF. The V and J genes are TRBV7-8 and TRBJ2-1; 8 bases line up with TRBD2. The CDR3 has 14 amino acids. In germline, CDR1 is SGHVS, CDR2 FQNEAQ. Trimming cost V 3 bases and J 5 bases; bases outside gene matches: 3.

The chain recombines TRBV14 with TRBJ1-1; no reliable D call. Between the trimmed V and J ends, which lost 4 bases and 1 base, there was a span of 7 bases. This CDR3 comprises 13 residues. Germline V gene data show CDR1 as SGHDN and CDR2 as FVKESK. CDR3 sequence: CASSPVGNTEAFF. Written as DNA, the CDR3 is TGTGCCAGCAGCCCGGTAGGGAACACTGAAGCTTTCTTT.

This clonotype occurred many times. V is TRBV4-1 and J is TRBJ2-3; 9 nucleotides match TRBD2. V trimming: 4 bases; J trimming: 3 bases; junction bases outside the gene matches: 11. The germline V gene encodes CDR1 MGHRA and CDR2 YSYEKL. The CDR3 loop spans 17 amino acids. For the CDR3, the DNA is TGCGCCAGCAGCCCCCCGGGACTAGCTGGGACAACAGATACGCAGTATTTT. It codes for CASSPPGLAGTTDTQYF.

A few counts support this clonotype. V and J are TRBV5-6 and TRBJ1-6; possible D gene TRBD1, 5 bases. Trimming took 7 bases from V and 9 from J, leaving 14 bases between them. Per the germline V gene, CDR1 is SGHDT and CDR2 is YYEEEE. This CDR3 spans 13 amino acids. CDR3 nucleotides: TGTGCCAGCGGGGGTTGGGGGTCTTCACCCCTCCACTTT. Protein sequence: CASGGWGSSPLHF.

This clonotype has a handful of counts. The chain couples TRBV7-2 to TRBJ2-1; D not resolved. Trimming cost V 2 bases and J 7 bases, with 6 bases left between them. Germline CDR1 reads SGHTA; CDR2 reads FQGNSA. The CDR3 length is 12 residues. CDR3 loop: CASSLRLNEQFF. The CDR3 DNA sequence: TGTGCCAGCAGCTTACGTTTGAATGAGCAGTTCTTC.

The chain carries TRBV7-9 and TRBJ1-1; D remains unclear. Germline assignment: CDR1 SEHNR and CDR2 FQNEAQ (reference sequence). V lost 3 bases and J 0 bases, leaving 11 bases between the germline ends. This CDR3 is built from 15 residues. The CDR3 sequence: CASSLLGSMNTEAFF. In DNA form, the CDR3 reads TGTGCCAGCAGCTTGTTGGGCAGCATGAACACTGAAGCTTTCTTT.

V usage is TRBV12-3 or TRBV12-4 and J usage is TRBJ2-1; a possible D gene is TRBD2 (7 bases). V gave up 6 bases and J gave up 7 bases, with 19 bases separating them. CDR3 length: 15 amino acids. CDR3 DNA sequence: TGTGCCAGCAGCCGGACCGGGGGGCTAACAAATGAGCAGTTCTTC. This codes for CASSRTGGLTNEQFF.

This clonotype was seen a handful of times. This chain connects TRBV19 to TRBJ2-6; D uncertain. Germline CDR1 is LNHDA and CDR2 is SQIVND (reference sequence). Trimming cost V 5 bases and J 1 base, with 12 bases left between them. The CDR3 runs 16 residues. The CDR3 protein is CASSSHSLSGANVLTF. The CDR3 region has the DNA TGTGCCAGTAGTTCCCACAGTTTGTCTGGGGCCAACGTCCTGACTTTC.

This clonotype was seen only a few times. The chain carries TRBV4-1 and TRBJ2-1; weak D call: TRBD1 (6 bases). Germline values: CDR1 MGHRA, CDR2 YSYEKL. This CDR3 contains 14 residues. V was clipped by 4 bases and J by 7 bases, with 14 bases between them. In DNA, the CDR3 is TGCGCCAGCAGCCGCGCAGGGGAGAGAAATGAGCAGTTCTTC. Translation: CASSRAGERNEQFF.

This clonotype was seen repeatedly, ten times or more. This chain uses TRBV2 with TRBJ1-2, with D perhaps matching TRBD1 (5 bases). CDR3 size: 14 residues. The germline CDR1 and CDR2 sequences are SNHLY and FYNNEI. V was cut by 8 bases and J by 0 bases, with 13 bases left in between. CDR3: CASSTQGANYGYTF. As DNA, the CDR3 is TGTGCCAGCTCTACTCAGGGCGCTAACTATGGCTACACCTTC.

This clonotype was recorded many times. The chain has TRBV2 and TRBJ2-2; no clear D. Trimming took 7 bases from V and 5 from J, leaving 5 bases between them. Germline V gene lookup returns CDR1 SNHLY and CDR2 FYNNEI. This CDR3 comprises 11 residues. DNA for the CDR3: TGTGCCAGCACCCAAACCGGGGAGCTGTTTTTT. This codes for CASTQTGELFF.

There are a few counts of this clonotype. The V and J genes are TRBV7-6 and TRBJ1-6; the match to TRBD1 covers 7 bases. Germline trimming cut 7 bases from V and 0 bases from J; bases unmatched to any gene: 6. Looked up from germline, CDR1 is SGHVS and CDR2 is FNYEAQ. The CDR3 loop spans 16 amino acids. As DNA, the CDR3 is TGTGCCAGCAAATTGGGACAGAGCTCCTATAATTCACCCCTCCACTTT. It specifies CASKLGQSSYNSPLHF.

This clonotype was counted a few times. In DNA form, the CDR3 reads TGCGCCAGCAGCCGCCAAGGATCCACAACTAATGAAAAACTGTTTTTT. It codes for CASSRQGSTTNEKLFF. V and J are TRBV5-1 and TRBJ1-4, with no clear D. CDR3 length: 16 residues. Germline V lookup: CDR1 SGHRS, CDR2 YFSETQ. V lost 4 bases to trimming and J lost 0 bases, with 13 bases between them. Variable domain in full (rest from reference TRBV5-1 and TRBJ1-4): KAGVTQTPRYLIKTRGQQVTLSCSPISGHRSVSWYQQTPGQGLQFLFEYFSETQRNKGNFPGRFSGRQFSNSRSEMNVSTLELGDSALYLCASSRQGSTTNEKLFFGSGTQLSVL.

To note about this clonotype: One base away lies a much larger clone, so this may be a sequencing read error. This sequence joins TRBV5-1 and TRBJ2-1; D may correspond to TRBD1 or TRBD2 (6 bases each). The CDR3 is 13 residues long. Deletions cut 7 bases from V and 10 bases from J, with 18 bases between. Germline CDR1 and CDR2: SGHRS and YFSETQ. CDR3 loop: CASRDTGEREQFF. Here the CDR3 DNA reads TGCGCCAGCCGGGACACGGGAGAAAGAGAGCAGTTCTTC.

The chain couples TRBV7-2 to TRBJ2-5; tentatively, D is TRBD1 or TRBD2 (6 bases each). Germline-derived CDR1 and CDR2 are SGHTA and FQGNSA. The V end was cut by 5 bases, the J end by 2 bases, with 9 bases between. CDR3 length: 13 amino acids. CDR3 in amino acids: CASSGGPQETQYF. The DNA for the CDR3 is TGTGCCAGCAGCGGGGGGCCACAAGAGACCCAGTACTTC.